The TCR beta chain described here comes from a study of CD8 T cells in ankylosing spondylitis. Making the TCR beta libraries involved quantitative 5'-RACE with molecular barcodes. In TCRdb, the 5' RACE reads were re-called with MiXCR into one record per CDR3 protein. The sample lists tens of thousands of distinct CDR3 sequences; just over 2.5% were seen once. Regarding the study as a whole: Within matched ankylosing spondylitis synovial fluid, disease-linked clones were reportedly significantly enriched. Clones linked with disease were CD8+ and fairly uncommon in the peripheral blood. Previous work reported some of these motif variants in the synovial fluid and blood of reactive arthritis.

In its sample, this clonotype was seen many times. Antigen unknown. Sequenced sample: blood, either unsorted or a sorted T cell fraction (not recorded which). The sequence came from a female donor with ankylosing spondylitis or in good health (not recorded which).

The CDR3, as DNA: TGTGCCAGCAGCGTAGCGGGATCCCCGTACAATGAGCAGTTCTTC. Amino acids: CASSVAGSPYNEQFF. The J gene is TRBJ2-1, the V gene TRBV9, with D possibly matching TRBD2 (5 bases). The CDR3 consists of 15 residues. Deletions cut 0 bases from V and 4 bases from J, with 11 bases between. Germline CDR1 and CDR2: SGDLS and YYNGEE.